This passage covers 17 T cell receptor beta chains from one sample sequenced in a study of shared clonotypes between healthy human individuals. Repertoires were generated with immunoSEQ multiplex PCR, while TCRdb's copy carries only in-frame clones and drops some. The sample carries some 2.1 million clones, around 93% recorded once. CD45RO negativity and positive selection for CCR7 defined naive CD8 cells, a population that excluded terminally differentiated effector memory CD45RA+ cells. The specimen was naive CD8+ T cells from PBMCs. All receptors derive from a man aged 18 to 29 in good health. Some clones in this sample may be carry-over from other donors' samples.

This chain connects TRBV2 to TRBJ1-2, with D unresolved. V was clipped by 2 bases and J by 1 base, with 8 bases between them. The CDR3 covers 14 residues. Germline V gives CDR1 SNHLY, CDR2 FYNNEI. In DNA, the CDR3 is TGTGCCAGCAGTGAAAGGCTATTTAACTATGGCTACACCTTC. It specifies CASSERLFNYGYTF.

The J gene is TRBJ2-3, the V gene TRBV7-9; TRBD1 agrees at 7 bases. Germline values: CDR1 SEHNR, CDR2 FQNEAQ (reference sequence). The CDR3 is 16 amino acids. With 8 bases clipped from V and 0 bases from J, the junction kept 11 bases outside the gene matches. CDR3 DNA sequence: TGTGCCAGCCCCCCGCAGGACAGGCGGAGCACAGATACGCAGTATTTT. Residues: CASPPQDRRSTDTQYF.

The chain's CDR3 is CASSWVNNYEQYF. The CDR3 DNA sequence: TGTGCCAGCAGCTGGGTGAACAACTACGAGCAGTACTTC. The V and J genes are TRBV11-2 and TRBJ2-7; D gene unclear. Germline lookup yields CDR1 SGHAT and CDR2 FQNNGV. The ends were cut back, 4 bases at V and 3 bases at J, with 10 bases in the middle. The CDR3 is 13 residues long.

The V gene is TRBV5-6, the J gene TRBJ2-7, with a tentative D call TRBD2 (5 bases). Per the germline V gene, CDR1 is SGHDT and CDR2 is YYEEEE. This CDR3 is built from 14 residues. With 1 base removed from V and 4 bases from J, the gap between germline ends came to 12 bases. CDR3 loop: CASSLRGPIYEQYF. Here the CDR3 DNA reads TGTGCCAGCAGCTTGAGAGGGCCGATATACGAGCAGTACTTC.

The rearrangement uses TRBV30 and TRBJ2-5; D remains unclear. The last part of the DNA fits TRBJ2-7 better; the J call may be wrong. CDR1 and CDR2 (germline): GTSNPN, SVGIG (reference sequence). The CDR3 is 17 amino acids. The CDR3 protein is CAWSVPGIGRPVYEQYF. The DNA for the CDR3 is TGTGCCTGGAGTGTACCCGGAATAGGGCGTCCGGTATACGAGCAGTACTTC.

The rearrangement links TRBV25-1 to TRBJ1-2, with 8 bases lining up with TRBD1. Germline V gene sequence: CDR1 MGHDK, CDR2 SYGVNS. This CDR3 spans 14 amino acids. V gave up 3 bases and J gave up 6 bases; unmatched junction bases: 6. In DNA form, the CDR3 reads TGTGCCAGCAGTGAGGGGGCGACAGGGGATGGCTACACCTTC. Translated, it gives CASSEGATGDGYTF.

About this clone itself: Other DNA sequences of this sample code for an identical CDR3. The genes are TRBV2 and TRBJ2-7; D not resolved. V was shortened by 1 base and J by 4 bases, with 5 bases between the two germline ends. Germline CDR1 is SNHLY and CDR2 is FYNNEI. This CDR3 spans 12 amino acids. The CDR3 spells CASSEVSYEQYF. The CDR3 nucleotides are TGTGCCAGCAGTGAAGTTTCTTACGAGCAGTACTTC. The complete variable domain, with remaining parts taken from reference TRBV2 and TRBJ2-7, reads EPEVTQTPSHQVTQMGQEVILRCVPISNHLYFYWYRQILGQKVEFLVSFYNNEISEKSEIFDDQFSVERPDGSNFTLKIRSTKLEDSAMYFCASSEVSYEQYFGPGTRLTVT.

Comment on this clone: Additional DNA sequences in this sample encode the identical CDR3. The chain carries TRBV7-9 and TRBJ2-6; D ambiguous. V lost 1 base to trimming and J lost 2 bases, with 6 bases between them. CDR3 length: 15 residues. CDR1 SEHNR and CDR2 FQNEAQ come from the germline V gene (reference sequence). This CDR3 reads CASSLDRAGANVLTF. As DNA, the CDR3 is TGTGCCAGCAGCTTAGATAGAGCTGGGGCCAACGTCCTGACTTTC.

This clone occurred once. The chain carries TRBV2 and TRBJ2-5, with D possibly being TRBD2 (6 bases). V was pared by 6 bases and J by 2 bases, with 19 bases between. Germline V CDR1 and CDR2: SNHLY, FYNNEI. This CDR3 region has 16 residues. The CDR3 DNA follows: TGTGCCAGCAGGAAACTCAGGACTACCTCACAAGAGACCCAGTACTTC. Translating it yields CASRKLRTTSQETQYF.

J is TRBJ2-7 and V is TRBV21-1. TRBV21-1 is classified as a pseudogene. CDR3 size: 16 residues. The CDR3 DNA sequence: TGTGCCAGCAGCGGCACCGGGACCCCAGCCTCCAACGAGCAGTACTTC. This translates into CASSGTGTPASNEQYF.

The genes are TRBV5-4 and TRBJ1-5, with D possibly matching TRBD1 (5 bases). Between the trimmed V and J ends, which lost 4 bases and 9 bases, there was a span of 20 bases. This CDR3 has 15 amino acids. Germline assignment: CDR1 SGHNT and CDR2 YYREEE (reference sequence). This chain's CDR3 is CASSRDRGEGWPQHF. The CDR3 DNA sequence: TGTGCCAGCAGCCGGGACCGCGGGGAGGGTTGGCCCCAGCATTTT.

This chain joins TRBV7-2 and TRBJ2-7, with D maybe TRBD2 (5 bases). This CDR3 contains 15 residues. V lost 4 bases and J 0 bases, leaving 13 bases between the germline ends. Per the germline V gene, CDR1 is SGHTA and CDR2 is FQGNSA. The DNA of the CDR3 is TGTGCCAGCAGCTCGTGGACTGAGAGCTCCTACGAGCAGTACTTC. It specifies CASSSWTESSYEQYF.

V and J are TRBV19 and TRBJ1-5; D is unclear. Germline values: CDR1 LNHDA, CDR2 SQIVND (reference sequence). The CDR3 extends over 12 amino acids. With 5 bases removed from V and 7 bases from J, the gap between germline ends came to 9 bases. CDR3 sequence reads: CASSPFGQPQHF. The CDR3 nucleotides read TGTGCCAGTAGTCCGTTCGGGCAGCCCCAGCATTTT.

The rearrangement uses TRBV9 and TRBJ2-7; D unresolved. The V end was cut by 1 base, the J end by 3 bases, with 11 bases between. This CDR3 is 14 amino acids long. In germline, CDR1 is SGDLS, CDR2 YYNGEE. CDR3 DNA sequence: TGTGCCAGCAGCGTAAACGGTTATGACTACGAGCAGTACTTC. Residues: CASSVNGYDYEQYF.

This clone was counted a few times. The V and J genes are TRBV9 and TRBJ1-1, with D hard to call. The CDR3 has 14 amino acids. The germline CDR1 and CDR2 sequences are SGDLS and YYNGEE. The V end lost 0 bases, the J end lost 3 bases, and 9 bases lay between the germline ends. DNA of the CDR3: TGTGCCAGCAGCGTAGGCCCGACGGACACTGAAGCTTTCTTT. Protein: CASSVGPTDTEAFF.

The table lists this clone with a few counts. The chain combines TRBV7-9 with TRBJ1-5, with a tentative D call TRBD1 (5 bases). The germline V and J ends were trimmed by 1 base and 3 bases, with 19 bases remaining between them. Germline V gene sequence: CDR1 SEHNR, CDR2 FQNEAQ (reference sequence). CDR3 length: 18 residues. The CDR3 loop is CASSLEVGAGRYNQPQHF. CDR3 coding DNA: TGTGCCAGCAGCTTAGAAGTCGGCGCAGGGAGATACAATCAGCCCCAGCATTTT.

V usage is TRBV4-3 and J usage is TRBJ1-1, with D maybe TRBD1 (6 bases). Looked up from germline, CDR1 is LGHNA and CDR2 is YSLEER. The ends were cut back, 0 bases at V and 5 bases at J, with 13 bases in the middle. This CDR3 has 15 amino acids. The CDR3 bases are TGCGCCAGCAGCCAAGATAGCCAGGGGTTGACTGAAGCTTTCTTT. Its translation: CASSQDSQGLTEAFF.